The clone carrying this T cell receptor (beta chain) was counted at least ten times. Its antigen is undetermined. The data were taken from a study of human T cells and chemical hapten exposure. General study results and limits: Donors in the study had alopecia, meaning their immune response may differ from healthy people's. TCRs above 1 in 1000 frequency did not change with DPC sensitization.

Trimming removed 0 bases at V and 2 bases at J, with 7 bases between. Germline values: CDR1 SEHNR, CDR2 FQNEAQ (reference sequence). This CDR3 has 14 residues. TCRdb re-analysed the RACE reads in MiXCR, keeping a single row per CDR3 protein. The table records some 400,000 distinct CDR3 sequences, approximately 5.1% of them present only once. The time point was: pre-sensitization, week 0. Noted treatment: therapeutic diphenylcyclopropenone sensitization with weekly scalp DPC. This clonotype was sampled from a woman in her forties or fifties with alopecia areata. Some clones in this sample may be carry-over from other donors' samples. Specimen: whole blood, collected in connection with sensitization to the hapten diphenylcyclopropenone (DPC). The V gene is TRBV7-9, the J gene TRBJ1-1, with D unclear. The CDR3 DNA follows: TGTGCCAGCAGCTTAGCAGAAAGTAACACTGAAGCTTTCTTT. Its translation: CASSLAESNTEAFF.